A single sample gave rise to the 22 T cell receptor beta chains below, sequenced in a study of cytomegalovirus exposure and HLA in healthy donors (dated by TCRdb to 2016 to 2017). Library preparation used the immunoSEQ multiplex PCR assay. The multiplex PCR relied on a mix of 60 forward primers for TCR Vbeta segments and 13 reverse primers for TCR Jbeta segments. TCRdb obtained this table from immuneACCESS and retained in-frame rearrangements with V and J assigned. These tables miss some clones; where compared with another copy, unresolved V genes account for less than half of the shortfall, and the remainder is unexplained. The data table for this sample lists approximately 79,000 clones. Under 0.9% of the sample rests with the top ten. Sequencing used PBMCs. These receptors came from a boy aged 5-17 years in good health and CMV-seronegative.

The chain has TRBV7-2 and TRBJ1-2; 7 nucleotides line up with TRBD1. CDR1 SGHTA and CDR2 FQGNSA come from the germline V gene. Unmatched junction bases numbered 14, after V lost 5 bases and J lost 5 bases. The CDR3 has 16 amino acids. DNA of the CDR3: TGTGCCAGCAGCGACCGGACAGGCTCTTCAGGGTATGGCTACACCTTC. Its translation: CASSDRTGSSGYGYTF. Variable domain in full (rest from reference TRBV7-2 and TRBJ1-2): GAGVSQSPSNKVTEKGKDVELRCDPISGHTALYWYRQSLGQGLEFLIYFQGNSAPDKSGLPSDRFSAERTGGSVSTLTIQRTQQEDSAVYLCASSDRTGSSGYGYTFGSGTRLTVV.

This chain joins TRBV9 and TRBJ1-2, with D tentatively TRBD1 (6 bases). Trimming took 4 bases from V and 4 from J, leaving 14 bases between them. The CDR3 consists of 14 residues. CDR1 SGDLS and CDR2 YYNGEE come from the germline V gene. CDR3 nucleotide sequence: TGTGCCAGCAGCCCAACAGGGACCTCCTATGGCTACACCTTC. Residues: CASSPTGTSYGYTF.

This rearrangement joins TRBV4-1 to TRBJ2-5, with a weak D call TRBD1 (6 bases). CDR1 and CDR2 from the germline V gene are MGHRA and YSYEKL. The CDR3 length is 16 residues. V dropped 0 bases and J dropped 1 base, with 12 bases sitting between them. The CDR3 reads CASSQDRGSGQETQYF. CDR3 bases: TGCGCCAGCAGCCAAGATAGGGGGAGCGGCCAAGAGACCCAGTACTTC.

CDR3 loop: CASSQDPNDRVSMNTEAFF. The CDR3 region has the DNA TGCGCCAGCAGCCAAGATCCGAATGACAGGGTCTCCATGAACACTGAAGCTTTCTTT. The chain combines TRBV4-1 with TRBJ1-1, with 7 bases aligning to TRBD1. Germline trimming cut 0 bases from V and 0 bases from J; bases unmatched to any gene: 13. CDR1 and CDR2 (germline): MGHRA, YSYEKL. The CDR3 spans 19 residues.

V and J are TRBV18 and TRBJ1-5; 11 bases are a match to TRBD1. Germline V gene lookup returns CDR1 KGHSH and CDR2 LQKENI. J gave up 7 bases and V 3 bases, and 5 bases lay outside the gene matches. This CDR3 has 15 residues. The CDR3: CASSPWTGGQQPQHF. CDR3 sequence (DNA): TGTGCCAGCTCACCTTGGACAGGGGGCCAGCAGCCCCAGCATTTT.

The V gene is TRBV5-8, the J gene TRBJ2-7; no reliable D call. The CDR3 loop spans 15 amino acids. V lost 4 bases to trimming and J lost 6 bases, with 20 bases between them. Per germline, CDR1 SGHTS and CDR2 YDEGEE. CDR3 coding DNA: TGTGCCAGCAGCCTCCGATCCGCCTCTCTACGCGAGCAGTACTTC. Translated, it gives CASSLRSASLREQYF.

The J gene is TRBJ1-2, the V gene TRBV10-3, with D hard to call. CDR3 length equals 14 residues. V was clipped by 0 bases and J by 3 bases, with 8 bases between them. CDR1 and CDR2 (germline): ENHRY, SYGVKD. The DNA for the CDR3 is TGTGCCATCAGTGAGTCGGTCAGATACTATGGCTACACCTTC. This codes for CAISESVRYYGYTF.

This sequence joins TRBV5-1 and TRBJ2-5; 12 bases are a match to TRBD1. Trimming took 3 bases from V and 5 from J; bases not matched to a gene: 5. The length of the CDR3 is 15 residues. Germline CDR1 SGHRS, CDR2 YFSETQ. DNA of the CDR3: TGCGCCAGCAGCTCCGGGACAGGGGGCGGGGAGACCCAGTACTTC. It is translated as CASSSGTGGGETQYF.

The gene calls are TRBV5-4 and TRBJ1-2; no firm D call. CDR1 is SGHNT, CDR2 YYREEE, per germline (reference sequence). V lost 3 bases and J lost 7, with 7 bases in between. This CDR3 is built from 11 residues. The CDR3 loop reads CASSSSGGYTF. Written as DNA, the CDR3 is TGTGCCAGCAGCTCCTCAGGTGGCTACACCTTC.

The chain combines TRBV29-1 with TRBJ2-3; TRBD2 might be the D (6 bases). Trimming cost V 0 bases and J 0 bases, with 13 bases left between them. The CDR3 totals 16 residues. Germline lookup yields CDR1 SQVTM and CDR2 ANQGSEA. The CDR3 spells CSVEDLRAGSTDTQYF. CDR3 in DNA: TGCAGCGTTGAAGATCTAAGAGCGGGCAGCACAGATACGCAGTATTTT.

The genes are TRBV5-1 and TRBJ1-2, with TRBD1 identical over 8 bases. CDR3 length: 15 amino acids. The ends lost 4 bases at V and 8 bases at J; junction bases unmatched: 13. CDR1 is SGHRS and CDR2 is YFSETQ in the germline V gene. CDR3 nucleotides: TGCGCCAGCAGCCTCCTGACAGGGGAATCGATCGGCTACACCTTC. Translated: CASSLLTGESIGYTF.

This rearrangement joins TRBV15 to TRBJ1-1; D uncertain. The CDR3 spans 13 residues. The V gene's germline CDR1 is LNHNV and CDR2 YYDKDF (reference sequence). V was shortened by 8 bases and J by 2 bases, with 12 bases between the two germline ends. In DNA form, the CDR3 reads TGTGCCACCCGGTCGTCGACTAACACTGAAGCTTTCTTT. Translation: CATRSSTNTEAFF.

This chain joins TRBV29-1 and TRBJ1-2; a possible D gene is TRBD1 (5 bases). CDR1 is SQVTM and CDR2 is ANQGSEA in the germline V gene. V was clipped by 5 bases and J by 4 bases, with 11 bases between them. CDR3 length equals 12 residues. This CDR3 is CSVPRGLYGYTF. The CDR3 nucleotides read TGCAGCGTTCCCCGGGGACTCTATGGCTACACCTTC.

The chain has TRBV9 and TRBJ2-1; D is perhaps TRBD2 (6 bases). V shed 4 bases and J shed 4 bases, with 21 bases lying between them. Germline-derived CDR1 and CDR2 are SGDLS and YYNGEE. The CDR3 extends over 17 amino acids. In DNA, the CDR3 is TGTGCCAGCAGCCCCGGCGGGACCGCGGGTGGTTACAATGAGCAGTTCTTC. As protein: CASSPGGTAGGYNEQFF.

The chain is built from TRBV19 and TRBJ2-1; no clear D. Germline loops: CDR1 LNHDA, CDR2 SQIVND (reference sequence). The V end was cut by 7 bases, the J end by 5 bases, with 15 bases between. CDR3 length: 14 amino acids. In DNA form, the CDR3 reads TGTGCCAGTACCCATCTACCAAGCGACAATGAGCAGTTCTTC. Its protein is CASTHLPSDNEQFF.

As DNA, the CDR3 is TGTGCCAGCAGCTTGGTAACTAGCGAGGCGCAGTATTTT. Its protein is CASSLVTSEAQYF. The chain carries TRBV5-4 and TRBJ2-3; 7 bases agree with TRBD2. Trimming removed 0 bases from V and 10 bases from J; junction bases left unmatched: 5. Germline V gives CDR1 SGHNT, CDR2 YYREEE (reference sequence). This CDR3 is 13 amino acids long.

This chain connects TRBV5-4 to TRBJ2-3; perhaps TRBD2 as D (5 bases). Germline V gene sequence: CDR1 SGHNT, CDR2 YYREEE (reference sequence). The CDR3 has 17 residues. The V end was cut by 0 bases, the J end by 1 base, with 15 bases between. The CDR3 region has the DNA TGTGCCAGCAGCTTGGCCCGTTCGGGATTTGGCACAGATACGCAGTATTTT. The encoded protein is CASSLARSGFGTDTQYF.

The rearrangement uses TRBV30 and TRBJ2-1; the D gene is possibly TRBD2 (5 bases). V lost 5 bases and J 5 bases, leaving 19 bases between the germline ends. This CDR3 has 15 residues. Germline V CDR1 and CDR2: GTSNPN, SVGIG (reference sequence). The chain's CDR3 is CAWGPSTFGDNEQFF. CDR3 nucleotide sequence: TGTGCCTGGGGACCCTCAACTTTCGGGGACAATGAGCAGTTCTTC.

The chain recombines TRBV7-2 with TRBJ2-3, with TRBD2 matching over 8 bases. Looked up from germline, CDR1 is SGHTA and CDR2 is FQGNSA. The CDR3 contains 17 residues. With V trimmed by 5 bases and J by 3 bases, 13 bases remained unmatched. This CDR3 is CASSVRPPGLGTDTQYF. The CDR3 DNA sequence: TGTGCCAGCAGCGTTAGGCCCCCGGGACTAGGAACAGATACGCAGTATTTT.

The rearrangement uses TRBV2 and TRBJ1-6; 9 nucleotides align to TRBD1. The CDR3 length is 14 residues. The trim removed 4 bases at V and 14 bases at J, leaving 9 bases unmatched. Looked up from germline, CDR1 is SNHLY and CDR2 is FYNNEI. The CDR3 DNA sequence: TGTGCCAGCAGTGGAAAAGGACAGGGGTCGGCCCTCCACTTT. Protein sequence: CASSGKGQGSALHF.

The CDR3 nucleotides read TGTGCCAGCTCACCGGTCGAGCAAGAGACCCAGTACTTC. Protein: CASSPVEQETQYF. The V call is TRBV18, the J call TRBJ2-5; no reliable D call. The germline V gene encodes CDR1 KGHSH and CDR2 LQKENI. Trimming stripped 3 bases from V and 2 bases from J, with 7 bases between. The CDR3 runs to 13 residues.

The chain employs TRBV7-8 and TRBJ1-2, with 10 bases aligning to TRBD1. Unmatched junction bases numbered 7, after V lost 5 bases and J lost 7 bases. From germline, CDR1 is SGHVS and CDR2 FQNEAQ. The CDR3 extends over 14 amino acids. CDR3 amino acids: CASSTGTGEVGYTF. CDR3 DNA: TGTGCCAGCAGCACTGGGACAGGGGAGGTTGGCTACACCTTC.